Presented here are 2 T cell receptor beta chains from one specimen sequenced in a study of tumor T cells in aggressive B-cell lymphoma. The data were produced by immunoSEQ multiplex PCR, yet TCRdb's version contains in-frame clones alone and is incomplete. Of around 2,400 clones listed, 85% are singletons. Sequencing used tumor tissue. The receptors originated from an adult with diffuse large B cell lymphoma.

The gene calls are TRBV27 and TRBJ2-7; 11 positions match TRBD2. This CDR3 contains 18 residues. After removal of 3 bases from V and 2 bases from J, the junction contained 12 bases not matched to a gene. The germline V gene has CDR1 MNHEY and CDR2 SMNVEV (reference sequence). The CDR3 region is CASSFSRLAGGLPYEQYF. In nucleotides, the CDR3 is TGTGCCAGCAGTTTTAGTAGGCTAGCGGGAGGCCTCCCCTACGAGCAGTACTTC.

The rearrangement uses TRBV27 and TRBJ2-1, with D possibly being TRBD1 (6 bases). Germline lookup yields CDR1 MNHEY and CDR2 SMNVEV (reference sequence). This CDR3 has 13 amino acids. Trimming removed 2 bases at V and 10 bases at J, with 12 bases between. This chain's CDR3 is CASSLILGGEQFF. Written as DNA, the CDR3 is TGTGCCAGCAGTTTAATTCTAGGGGGAGAGCAGTTCTTC.